The 15 T cell receptor beta chains below all came from one sample that was sequenced in a study of T cells in Graves' hyperthyroidism and ophthalmopathy. Amplification of TCR beta CDR3 regions was performed using RNA transcripts as template. A set of HTBI primers served as the primers for a first-round RT-PCR of the TCR CDR3. TCRdb reprocessed the multiplex PCR reads with MiXCR, giving one entry per CDR3 protein. The sample lists about 350,000 distinct CDR3 sequences, 13% to 15% occurring once. Sequenced sample: blood. These receptors came from a woman aged 55-69 years with Graves' ophthalmopathy.

This clonotype was seen only a few times. The J gene is TRBJ2-7, the V gene TRBV6-1; 8 bases map to TRBD1. The J segment lost 2 bases and the V segment lost 7 bases, leaving 7 bases of the junction unmatched. Germline V gives CDR1 MNHNS, CDR2 SASEGT. The CDR3 is made up of 14 amino acids. CDR3 in DNA: TGTGCCAGCATGCCTGACAGGGGTACCTACGAGCAGTACTTC. This translates into CASMPDRGTYEQYF.

This clonotype was seen many times. The rearrangement links TRBV6-5 to TRBJ1-4; D gene ambiguous. V lost 0 bases, J lost 3 bases, and 8 bases lay in between. Germline CDR1 is MNHEY and CDR2 is SVGAGI. The length of the CDR3 is 15 residues. The CDR3: CASSYSGSSNEKLFF. CDR3 nucleotides: TGTGCCAGCAGTTACTCGGGCAGTTCTAATGAAAAACTGTTTTTT.

In this sample, this clonotype turned up a few times. The rearrangement uses TRBV29-1 and TRBJ1-4; TRBD1 might be the D (5 bases). Trimming left V 4 bases short and J 3 bases short, with 9 bases between. The germline V gene has CDR1 SQVTM and CDR2 ANQGSEA. This CDR3 comprises 13 residues. CDR3 nucleotides: TGCAGCGTTGCGGGCAGGGCTAATGAAAAACTGTTTTTT. This translates into CSVAGRANEKLFF.

A few counts support this clonotype. The chain is built from TRBV3-1 and TRBJ2-1, with 10 positions matching TRBD1. The V gene end was trimmed by 4 bases and the J gene end by 7 bases; junction bases not matched to a gene: 10. The CDR3 contains 16 residues. Germline CDR1 LGHDT, CDR2 YNNKEL (reference sequence). CDR3 sequence: CASSRTRGTGVNEQFF. The CDR3 nucleotides read TGTGCCAGCAGCCGCACCCGCGGGACAGGGGTGAATGAGCAGTTCTTC.

This clonotype was seen repeatedly, ten times or more. The chain links TRBV12-3 or TRBV12-4 to TRBJ2-2; TRBD2 matches at 9 bases. The J segment lost 7 bases and the V segment lost 5 bases, leaving 17 bases of the junction unmatched. The CDR3 has 18 amino acids. The CDR3 sequence is CASSLKSGGRAAGGELFF. CDR3 sequence (DNA): TGTGCCAGCAGTCTTAAAAGCGGCGGGAGGGCCGCCGGCGGGGAGCTGTTTTTT.

In its sample, this clonotype was seen many times. V and J are TRBV2 and TRBJ1-1, with a possible D match to TRBD1 (5 bases). The length of the CDR3 is 14 residues. Germline V lookup: CDR1 SNHLY, CDR2 FYNNEI. The ends were cut back, 3 bases at V and 4 bases at J, with 12 bases in the middle. This CDR3 reads CASSDGRVSTEAFF. The CDR3 nucleotides are TGTGCCAGCAGTGATGGCAGGGTTAGCACTGAAGCTTTCTTT.

This clonotype was observed at least ten times. This sequence joins TRBV28 and TRBJ2-3; D may be TRBD2 (6 bases). CDR3 length: 16 residues. Germline assignment: CDR1 MDHEN and CDR2 SYDVKM. V lost 6 bases, J lost 0 bases, and 16 bases lay in between. For the CDR3, the DNA is TGTGCCAGCAGGACTCATGGGGGAGGTAGCACAGATACGCAGTATTTT. Translated, it gives CASRTHGGGSTDTQYF.

There are a few counts of this clonotype. V is TRBV5-1 and J is TRBJ2-2, with unresolved D. Germline V gene sequence: CDR1 SGHRS, CDR2 YFSETQ. V lost 0 bases and J 1 base, leaving 4 bases between the germline ends. The CDR3 is 14 amino acids. The CDR3 spells CASSLERNTGELFF. CDR3 DNA: TGCGCCAGCAGCTTGGAACGGAACACCGGGGAGCTGTTTTTT. Combining the CDR3 with reference TRBV5-1 and TRBJ2-2 gives the whole variable domain KAGVTQTPRYLIKTRGQQVTLSCSPISGHRSVSWYQQTPGQGLQFLFEYFSETQRNKGNFPGRFSGRQFSNSRSEMNVSTLELGDSALYLCASSLERNTGELFFGEGSRLTVL.

This clonotype was recorded at least ten times. The V gene is TRBV20-1, the J gene TRBJ2-3, with 8 bases fitting TRBD2. Germline-derived CDR1 and CDR2 are DFQATT and SNEGSKA (reference sequence). V lost 5 bases, J lost 8 bases, and 12 bases stayed unmatched. This CDR3 is built from 14 residues. In DNA, the CDR3 is TGCAGTGCTGGAAGCGGGAGAGGGTCCGGTACGCAGTATTTT. This encodes CSAGSGRGSGTQYF.

This clonotype was seen more than once but under ten times. The chain has TRBV10-3 and TRBJ2-1, with 11 nucleotides matching TRBD2. Losses at the gene ends were 4 bases for V and 6 bases for J; bases not matched to a gene: 5. CDR3 length: 15 amino acids. Per germline, CDR1 ENHRY and CDR2 SYGVKD. Here the CDR3 reads CAISAPGLAANEQFF. The CDR3 bases are TGTGCCATCAGTGCCCCGGGACTAGCGGCCAATGAGCAGTTCTTC.

Ten or more counts support this clonotype. The chain is built from TRBV7-2 and TRBJ2-1, with D unclear. Trimming left V 2 bases short and J 0 bases short, with 8 bases between. This CDR3 region has 15 residues. Germline lookup yields CDR1 SGHTA and CDR2 FQGNSA. CDR3 in amino acids: CASSLSPHSYNEQFF. The CDR3 DNA reads as TGTGCCAGCAGCTTATCTCCTCACTCCTACAATGAGCAGTTCTTC.

The V call is TRBV19, the J call TRBJ1-1; 7 bases agree with TRBD1. Germline CDR1 LNHDA, CDR2 SQIVND (reference sequence). The CDR3 is made up of 13 amino acids. V was clipped by 0 bases and J by 6 bases; unmatched bases: 1. Here the CDR3 reads CASSIDRGSEAFF. The CDR3 coding sequence is TGTGCCAGTAGTATAGACAGGGGGTCTGAAGCTTTCTTT.

This clonotype was found a few times. The chain joins TRBV9 to TRBJ1-6; TRBD1 aligns across 8 bases. V lost 0 bases, J lost 10 bases, and 6 bases stayed unmatched. The germline V gene encodes CDR1 SGDLS and CDR2 YYNGEE. This CDR3 spans 15 amino acids. CDR3 nucleotides: TGTGCCAGCAGCGTAGAGGGGCAGGGGGCATCACCCCTCCACTTT. Protein sequence: CASSVEGQGASPLHF.

This clonotype was counted between two and nine times. The chain joins TRBV5-1 to TRBJ2-5, with TRBD1 matching over 7 bases. The CDR3 contains 14 residues. Germline values: CDR1 SGHRS, CDR2 YFSETQ. With 7 bases clipped from V and 5 bases from J, the junction kept 11 bases outside the gene matches. The DNA of the CDR3 is TGCGCCAGCTTCCAGGGGGTTGTTATGGAGACCCAGTACTTC. Translating it yields CASFQGVVMETQYF.

This clonotype was found many times. The genes are TRBV27 and TRBJ1-1; D is perhaps TRBD1 (5 bases). Trimming removed 1 base from V and 8 bases from J, with 11 bases in between. Germline CDR1 is MNHEY and CDR2 is SMNVEV (reference sequence). The CDR3 is 13 amino acids. The CDR3 sequence is CASSLFPGGEAFF. CDR3 bases: TGTGCCAGCAGTTTATTTCCGGGGGGGGAAGCTTTCTTT.